This section outlines one T cell receptor (beta chain) sequence together with its context. This sample is drawn from a study of T cell changes during pregnancy in multiple sclerosis. Using immunoSEQ multiplex PCR, the repertoire was profiled, and TCRdb retains in-frame clones only, with some absent. The sample includes around 40,000 clones, nearly 90% of them seen just once. V dropped 4 bases and J dropped 3; count of bases not matched to a gene: 8. CDR1 SGHNT and CDR2 YYREEE come from the germline V gene (reference sequence). This CDR3 region has 17 residues. The rearrangement uses TRBV5-4 and TRBJ1-4, with 11 bases aligning to TRBD1. The sequenced sample was CD4+ T cells from peripheral blood mononuclear cells, obtained in the first trimester of pregnancy. This receptor was taken from a female donor with multiple sclerosis, enrolled in a pregnancy study. The CDR3 region is CASSIRTGGHPNEKLFF. DNA of the CDR3: TGTGCCAGCAGCATCAGGACAGGGGGCCATCCTAATGAAAAACTGTTTTTT. The whole variable domain, remainder taken from reference TRBV5-4 and TRBJ1-4, is ETGVTQSPTHLIKTRGQQVTLRCSSQSGHNTVSWYQQALGQGPQFIFQYYREEENGRGNFPPRFSGLQFPNYSSELNVNALELDDSALYLCASSIRTGGHPNEKLFFGSGTQLSVL.